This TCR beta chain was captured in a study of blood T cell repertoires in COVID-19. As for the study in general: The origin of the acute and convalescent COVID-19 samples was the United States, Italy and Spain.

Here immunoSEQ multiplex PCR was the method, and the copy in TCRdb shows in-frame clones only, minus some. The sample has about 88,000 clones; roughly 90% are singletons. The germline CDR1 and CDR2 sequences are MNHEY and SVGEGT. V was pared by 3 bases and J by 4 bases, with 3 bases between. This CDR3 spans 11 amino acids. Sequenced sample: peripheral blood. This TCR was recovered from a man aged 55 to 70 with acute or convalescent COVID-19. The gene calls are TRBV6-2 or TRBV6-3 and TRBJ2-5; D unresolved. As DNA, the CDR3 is TGTGCCAGCAGTTATATAGAGACCCAGTACTTC. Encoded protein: CASSYIETQYF.